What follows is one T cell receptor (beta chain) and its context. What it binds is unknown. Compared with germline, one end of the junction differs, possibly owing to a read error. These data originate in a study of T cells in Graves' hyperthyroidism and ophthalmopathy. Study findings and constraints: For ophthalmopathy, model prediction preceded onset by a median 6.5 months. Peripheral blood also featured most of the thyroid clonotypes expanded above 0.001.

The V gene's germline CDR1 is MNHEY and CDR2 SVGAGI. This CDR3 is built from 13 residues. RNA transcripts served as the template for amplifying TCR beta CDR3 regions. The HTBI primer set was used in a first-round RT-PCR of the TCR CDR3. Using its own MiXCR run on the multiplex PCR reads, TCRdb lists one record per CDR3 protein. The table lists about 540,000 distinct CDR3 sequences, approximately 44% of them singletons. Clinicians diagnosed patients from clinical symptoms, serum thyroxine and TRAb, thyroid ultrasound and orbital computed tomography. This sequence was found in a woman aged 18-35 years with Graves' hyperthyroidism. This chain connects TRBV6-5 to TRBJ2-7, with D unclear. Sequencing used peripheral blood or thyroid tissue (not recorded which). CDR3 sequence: CAISYKKGLEQYF. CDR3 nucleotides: TGTGCCATCAGTTACAAGAAAGGGCTCGAGCAGTACTTC.